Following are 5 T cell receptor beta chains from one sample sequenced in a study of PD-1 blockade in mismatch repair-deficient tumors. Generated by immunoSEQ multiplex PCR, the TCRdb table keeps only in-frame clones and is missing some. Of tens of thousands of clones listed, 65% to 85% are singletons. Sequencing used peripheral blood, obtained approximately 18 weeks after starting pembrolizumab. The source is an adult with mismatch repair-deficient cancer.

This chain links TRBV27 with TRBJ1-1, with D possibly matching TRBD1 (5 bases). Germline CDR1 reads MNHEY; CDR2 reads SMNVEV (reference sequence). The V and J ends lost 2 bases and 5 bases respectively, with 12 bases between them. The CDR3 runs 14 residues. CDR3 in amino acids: CASSLRLRGTEAFF. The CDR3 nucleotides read TGTGCCAGCAGTTTAAGGTTAAGGGGTACTGAAGCTTTCTTT.

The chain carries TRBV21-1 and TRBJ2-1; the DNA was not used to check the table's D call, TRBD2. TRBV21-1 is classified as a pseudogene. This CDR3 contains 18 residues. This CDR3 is CASSKIPSNSSPGGEQFF. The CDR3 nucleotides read TGTGCCAGCAGCAAAATACCCTCCAATAGCTCCCCCGGTGGTGAGCAGTTCTTC.

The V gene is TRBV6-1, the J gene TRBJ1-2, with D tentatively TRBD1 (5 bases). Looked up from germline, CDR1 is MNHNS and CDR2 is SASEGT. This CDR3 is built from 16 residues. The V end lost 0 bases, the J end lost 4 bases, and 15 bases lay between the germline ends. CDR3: CASSEAGVRGGYGYTF. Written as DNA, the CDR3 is TGTGCCAGCAGTGAAGCGGGGGTGCGGGGCGGCTATGGCTACACCTTC.

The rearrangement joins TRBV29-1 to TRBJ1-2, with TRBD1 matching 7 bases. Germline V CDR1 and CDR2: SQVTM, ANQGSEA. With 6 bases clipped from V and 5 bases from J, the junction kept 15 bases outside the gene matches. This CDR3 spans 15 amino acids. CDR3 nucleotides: TGCAGCGTCGAGAAGACAGGGCCAAGTTATTATGGCTACACCTTC. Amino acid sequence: CSVEKTGPSYYGYTF.

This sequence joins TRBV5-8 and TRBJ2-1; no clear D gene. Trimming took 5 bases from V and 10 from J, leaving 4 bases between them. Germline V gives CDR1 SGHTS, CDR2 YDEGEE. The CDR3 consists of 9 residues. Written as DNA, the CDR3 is TGTGCCAGCAGGCGCGAGCAGTTCTTC. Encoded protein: CASRREQFF.